This T cell receptor (beta chain) was sequenced for a study of blood T cell repertoires in COVID-19. In the source study's methods: How many nucleated cells were present was estimated from reference gene primer amplification. This table comes from immunoSEQ multiplex PCR, and its TCRdb copy is limited to in-frame clones, with some not included. The DNA was the basis for D and trimming; V, J and clone size are from that table. The profile shows around 220,000 clones, 86% of them singletons. This CDR3 spans 15 amino acids. The germline CDR1 and CDR2 sequences are KGHDR and SFDVKD. V lost 5 bases and J 3 bases, leaving 14 bases between the germline ends.

The clonotype was recovered from a woman aged 45-65 years with COVID-19, enrolled during active disease. The chain joins TRBV24-1 to TRBJ2-3; a possible D gene is TRBD1 (6 bases). The sequencing input was peripheral blood. The chain's CDR3 is CATSARQDPTDTQYF. CDR3 DNA sequence: TGTGCCACCAGTGCCCGACAGGATCCAACAGATACGCAGTATTTT.